This TCR beta chain was identified during a study of Graves' ophthalmopathy and Graves' hyperthyroidism. Study summary: At the time of initial diagnosis and before any treatment, peripheral blood was collected.

Amplified material comprised TCR beta CDR3 regions derived from RNA transcripts. First-round RT-PCR used HTBI primers; second-round multiplex PCR followed. TCRdb reprocessed the multiplex PCR reads with MiXCR, giving one entry per CDR3 protein. Altogether fewer than 600,000 distinct CDR3 sequences are present, 14% being singletons, with the ten largest covering 9.8%. This clonotype was detected many times. CDR1 is MDHEN, CDR2 SYDVKM, per germline. V shed 8 bases and J shed 4 bases, with 18 bases lying between them. This CDR3 is built from 15 residues. Patients were diagnosed from clinical symptoms, serum thyroxine, TRAb, thyroid ultrasound and orbital computed tomography.

The sequenced material came from blood. J is TRBJ1-5 and V is TRBV28; tentatively, D is TRBD1 (5 bases). This TCR derives from a woman aged 30 to 39 with Graves' ophthalmopathy. DNA for the CDR3: TGTGCCAGCTCAGTCAGGGCCGTCCGGAATCAGCCCCAGCATTTT. Residues: CASSVRAVRNQPQHF. Complete variable domain (other parts from reference TRBV28 and TRBJ1-5): DVKVTQSSRYLVKRTGEKVFLECVQDMDHENMFWYRQDPGLGLRLIYFSYDVKMKEKGDIPEGYSVSREKKERFSLILESASTNQTSMYLCASSVRAVRNQPQHFGDGTRLSIL.